Listed here is a single TCR beta chain. TCRdb keeps only in-frame clones here, not all; method: immunoSEQ multiplex PCR. Among tens of thousands of clones listed, 90% were seen once. The sample is drawn from a study of T cell changes during pregnancy in multiple sclerosis. The V gene's germline CDR1 is GTSNPN and CDR2 SVGIG (reference sequence). V dropped 5 bases and J dropped 0 bases, with 7 bases sitting between them. This CDR3 is built from 12 residues. This rearrangement joins TRBV30 to TRBJ1-2; D is unclear. This material consisted of CD8+ T cells from peripheral blood mononuclear cells, taken before pregnancy. The source of this sequence is a female donor with multiple sclerosis, enrolled in a pregnancy study. CDR3 sequence: CAWYSANYGYTF. DNA for the CDR3: TGTGCCTGGTATTCCGCTAACTATGGCTACACCTTC.